The 29 T cell receptor beta chains given below trace back to one sample, sequenced in a study of cytomegalovirus exposure and HLA in healthy donors. It was with 60 Vbeta and 13 Jbeta primers that the PCR ran. TCRdb keeps only in-frame clones here, not all; method: immunoSEQ multiplex PCR. The profile shows approximately 110,000 clones, roughly 71% of them singletons. Sequenced: PBMCs. These TCRs come from a woman in her 70s in good health and CMV-seropositive.

The chain is built from TRBV30 and TRBJ2-7; TRBD1 matches at 9 bases. The trim removed 3 bases at V and 1 base at J, leaving 16 bases unmatched. The CDR3 runs to 18 residues. Germline assignment: CDR1 GTSNPN and CDR2 SVGIG (reference sequence). CDR3 DNA sequence: TGTGCCTGGAGGGTGAATCCGGGGGGACAGGGTCCTTCCTACGAGCAGTACTTC. This gives the protein CAWRVNPGGQGPSYEQYF. The complete variable domain, with remaining parts taken from reference TRBV30 and TRBJ2-7, reads SQTIHQWPATLVQPVGSPLSLECTVEGTSNPNLYWYRQAAGRGLQLLFYSVGIGQISSEVPQNLSASRPQDRQFILSSKKLLLSDSGFYLCAWRVNPGGQGPSYEQYFGPGTRLTVT.

V and J are TRBV10-3 and TRBJ1-3; possibly TRBD1 for D (5 bases). V lost 3 bases, J lost 0 bases, and 6 bases lay in between. Germline values: CDR1 ENHRY, CDR2 SYGVKD. The CDR3 has 14 residues. As DNA, the CDR3 is TGTGCCATCAGTGATGACAGCTCTGGAAACACCATATATTTT. It specifies CAISDDSSGNTIYF.

This chain links TRBV6-5 with TRBJ1-1; D might be TRBD1 (5 bases). CDR1 is MNHEY, CDR2 SVGAGI, per germline. V was trimmed by 5 bases and J by 0 bases, leaving 13 bases between them. CDR3 size: 15 residues. CDR3 DNA sequence: TGTGCCAGCAGTCGGCAGGGCAACATGAACACTGAAGCTTTCTTT. It translates to CASSRQGNMNTEAFF.

The chain carries TRBV4-3 and TRBJ1-1, with unresolved D. This CDR3 has 15 amino acids. V was pared by 5 bases and J by 5 bases, with 18 bases between. Germline V gene lookup returns CDR1 LGHNA and CDR2 YSLEER. The CDR3 DNA follows: TGCGCCAGCAGCGAGACCACTCTGGGGAGGACTGAAGCTTTCTTT. It is translated as CASSETTLGRTEAFF.

V is TRBV5-4 and J is TRBJ2-5; 7 bases are shared with TRBD2. With the DNA end fitting TRBJ2-7 better, the J assignment may be wrong. The CDR3 runs to 15 residues. Germline lookup yields CDR1 SGHNT and CDR2 YYREEE (reference sequence). The CDR3 DNA reads as TGTGCCAGCAGCTTGGACGGCGGGGGATCCTACGAGCAGTACTTC. Translating gives CASSLDGGGSYEQYF.

This clone was picked up a small number of times. The chain recombines TRBV6-5 with TRBJ1-1, with 8 positions matching TRBD1. The CDR3 is made up of 11 amino acids. V dropped 6 bases and J dropped 8; count of bases not matched to a gene: 2. Germline V lookup: CDR1 MNHEY, CDR2 SVGAGI. The CDR3 DNA reads TGTGCCAGCAGAAGACAGGGGGAAGCTTTCTTT. It yields the protein CASRRQGEAFF.

The chain's CDR3 is CASRGGAGSYNEQFF. The CDR3 DNA is TGTGCCAGCAGGGGGGGGGCCGGTTCCTACAATGAGCAGTTCTTC. The chain uses TRBV7-2 and TRBJ2-1, with a tentative D call TRBD2 (7 bases). The germline gives CDR1 SGHTA, CDR2 FQGNSA. The CDR3 sequence is 15 residues long. V was cut by 6 bases and J by 1 base, with 13 bases left in between.

The V and J genes are TRBV10-3 and TRBJ2-7; 16 nucleotides align to TRBD2. The germline V gene encodes CDR1 ENHRY and CDR2 SYGVKD. Germline trimming cut 8 bases from V and 2 bases from J; bases unmatched to any gene: 3. CDR3 size: 15 residues. Written as DNA, the CDR3 is TGTGCCATCGCGGGGACTAGCGGGGGGGCCTACGAGCAGTACTTC. Translation gives CAIAGTSGGAYEQYF.

This clone was counted only a few times. The V call is TRBV5-6, the J call TRBJ1-1, with D uncertain. The V end lost 0 bases, the J end lost 5 bases, and 5 bases lay between the germline ends. Germline CDR1 reads SGHDT; CDR2 reads YYEEEE. This CDR3 spans 12 amino acids. The CDR3 DNA follows: TGTGCCAGCAGCTTGGTGCAGACTGAAGCTTTCTTT. Translation gives CASSLVQTEAFF.

A few counts support this clone. The chain employs TRBV30 and TRBJ2-5, with 7 positions matching TRBD2. Per the germline V gene, CDR1 is GTSNPN and CDR2 is SVGIG (reference sequence). The trim removed 0 bases at V and 4 bases at J, leaving 5 bases unmatched. This CDR3 has 14 amino acids. CDR3 nucleotide sequence: TGTGCCTGGAGTGTACAGACGGGGGGAGAGACCCAGTACTTC. It specifies CAWSVQTGGETQYF.

The rearrangement links TRBV5-1 to TRBJ2-2; D unclear. The CDR3 is made up of 14 amino acids. The germline V gene encodes CDR1 SGHRS and CDR2 YFSETQ. The ends were cut back, 3 bases at V and 7 bases at J, with 13 bases in the middle. The chain's CDR3 is CASSSGLTNGELFF. The CDR3, as DNA: TGCGCCAGCAGCTCTGGGCTTACAAACGGGGAGCTGTTTTTT. The full variable domain, completed using reference TRBV5-1 and TRBJ2-2, is KAGVTQTPRYLIKTRGQQVTLSCSPISGHRSVSWYQQTPGQGLQFLFEYFSETQRNKGNFPGRFSGRQFSNSRSEMNVSTLELGDSALYLCASSSGLTNGELFFGEGSRLTVL.

The CDR3 here is CASSLDSGGAYGYTF. In DNA form, the CDR3 reads TGCGCCAGCAGCTTGGATTCAGGGGGCGCCTATGGCTACACCTTC. This chain links TRBV5-1 with TRBJ1-2; 8 bases fit TRBD1. The junction had 5 bases not matched to a gene; V was cut back by 0 bases and J by 4 bases. CDR3 length equals 15 residues. In germline, CDR1 is SGHRS, CDR2 YFSETQ.

This clone was counted only a few times. V and J are TRBV7-9 and TRBJ2-3, with unresolved D. The CDR3 loop spans 15 amino acids. Between the trimmed V and J ends, which lost 1 base and 2 bases, there was a span of 10 bases. Germline CDR1 and CDR2: SEHNR and FQNEAQ (reference sequence). The CDR3 nucleotides read TGTGCCAGCAGCTTAGACAGCTCTTTCACAGATACGCAGTATTTT. This codes for CASSLDSSFTDTQYF.

The genes are TRBV7-2 and TRBJ2-5; 11 bases are a match to TRBD2. Germline V gives CDR1 SGHTA, CDR2 FQGNSA. The CDR3 is 16 residues long. The junction had 6 bases not matched to a gene; V was cut back by 1 base and J by 5 bases. CDR3 region: CASSLVAGGPQETQYF. The DNA for the CDR3 is TGTGCCAGCAGCTTAGTAGCGGGGGGGCCCCAGGAGACCCAGTACTTC.

V usage is TRBV19 and J usage is TRBJ2-3; no clear D gene. Trimming removed 1 base from V and 0 bases from J, with 8 bases in between. Germline V gene sequence: CDR1 LNHDA, CDR2 SQIVND (reference sequence). This CDR3 contains 15 residues. The CDR3 DNA reads TGTGCCAGTAGTATAGGTGGCAGGAGCACAGATACGCAGTATTTT. Protein product: CASSIGGRSTDTQYF.

A few counts support this clone. The chain links TRBV5-6 to TRBJ1-1, with 8 bases fitting TRBD1. Looked up from germline, CDR1 is SGHDT and CDR2 is YYEEEE. The CDR3 has 16 amino acids. J was trimmed by 3 bases and V by 1 base; bases with no gene match: 8. DNA of the CDR3: TGTGCCAGCAGCTTGTTGACAGGGGAGGCGCACACTGAAGCTTTCTTT. Translating gives CASSLLTGEAHTEAFF.

The chain uses TRBV19 and TRBJ2-3, with D perhaps TRBD2 (6 bases). The CDR3 sequence is 16 residues long. CDR1 LNHDA and CDR2 SQIVND come from the germline V gene (reference sequence). V was cut by 5 bases and J by 4 bases, with 19 bases left in between. The CDR3 nucleotides read TGTGCCAGTAGTCGACCGGGACTCAGCCAAGCAGATACGCAGTATTTT. The encoded protein is CASSRPGLSQADTQYF.

The chain employs TRBV30 and TRBJ2-2, with 13 bases that match TRBD2. The germline V gene encodes CDR1 GTSNPN and CDR2 SVGIG (reference sequence). The CDR3 loop spans 15 amino acids. Losses at the gene ends were 4 bases for V and 5 bases for J; bases not matched to a gene: 4. The CDR3: CAWIRLAGGTGELFF. In DNA form, the CDR3 reads TGTGCCTGGATAAGACTAGCGGGAGGTACCGGGGAGCTGTTTTTT.

The chain links TRBV7-9 to TRBJ1-2; 8 bases agree with TRBD1. The germline gives CDR1 SEHNR, CDR2 FQNEAQ (reference sequence). J gave up 8 bases and V 3 bases, and 8 bases lay outside the gene matches. The length of the CDR3 is 14 residues. CDR3 region: CASSFMDRVGGYTF. CDR3 coding DNA: TGTGCCAGCAGCTTTATGGACAGGGTTGGGGGCTACACCTTC.

This chain uses TRBV15 with TRBJ2-1, with D possibly TRBD2 on 6 matching bases. V lost 5 bases and J 10 bases, leaving 21 bases between the germline ends. In germline, CDR1 is LNHNV, CDR2 YYDKDF (reference sequence). This CDR3 spans 15 amino acids. The DNA for the CDR3 is TGTGCCACCAGCGTCACCGGGAGATCAGTTTGGGAGCAGTTCTTC. Its protein is CATSVTGRSVWEQFF.

The rearrangement uses TRBV11-2 and TRBJ2-3, with D uncertain. The CDR3 is 15 residues long. V lost 0 bases to trimming and J lost 6 bases, with 13 bases between them. Germline-derived CDR1 and CDR2 are SGHAT and FQNNGV. The CDR3 spells CASSLDRTTGDTQYF. The CDR3 nucleotides read TGTGCCAGCAGCTTAGATCGTACTACCGGGGATACGCAGTATTTT.

The V and J genes are TRBV10-2 and TRBJ2-1, with 13 positions matching TRBD2. V lost 6 bases and J lost 10; bases outside the gene matches: 9. Germline V gene lookup returns CDR1 WSHSY and CDR2 SAAADI. The CDR3 is 15 amino acids. CDR3 loop: CASRLTSGGAWEQFF. The CDR3 nucleotides are TGCGCCAGCAGACTCACTAGCGGGGGGGCCTGGGAGCAGTTCTTC.

This clone was observed a few times. The chain recombines TRBV18 with TRBJ2-5; tentative D call: TRBD1 (5 bases). Germline loops: CDR1 KGHSH, CDR2 LQKENI. V lost 5 bases, J lost 2 bases, and 12 bases lay in between. The CDR3 is 14 amino acids. The CDR3 protein is CASSSKTEQETQYF. The DNA for the CDR3 is TGTGCCAGCTCATCCAAGACAGAACAAGAGACCCAGTACTTC.

The V call is TRBV5-5, the J call TRBJ1-5; D gene unclear. Germline V CDR1 and CDR2: SGHKS, YYEKEE (reference sequence). Trimming took off 1 base at V and 7 bases at J, with 12 bases between the two ends. The CDR3 has 14 residues. The CDR3 reads CASSLRDGRQPQHF. The CDR3, as DNA: TGTGCCAGCAGCTTGCGAGACGGGAGGCAGCCCCAGCATTTT.

This chain joins TRBV13 and TRBJ2-2, with D unclear. This CDR3 region has 17 residues. CDR1 is PRHDT and CDR2 is FYEKMQ in the germline V gene (reference sequence). Trimming pared 5 bases from V and 6 bases from J, leaving 22 bases between. CDR3: CASSKSRGVMLAGELFF. DNA of the CDR3: TGTGCCAGCAGCAAGAGTCGTGGAGTAATGTTGGCCGGGGAGCTGTTTTTT.

The CDR3 protein is CASSAGTGATYNSPLHF. The CDR3 DNA is TGTGCCAGCAGTGCCGGGACAGGGGCCACCTATAATTCACCCCTCCACTTT. The chain has TRBV6-1 and TRBJ1-6; TRBD1 agrees at 10 bases. Germline CDR1 MNHNS, CDR2 SASEGT. The V segment lost 4 bases and the J segment 2 bases; nucleotides outside the gene matches: 5. CDR3 length: 17 amino acids.

This chain joins TRBV6-5 and TRBJ2-7; 10 bases match TRBD2. Germline V gives CDR1 MNHEY, CDR2 SVGAGI. With V trimmed by 6 bases and J by 1 base, 3 bases remained unmatched. There are 14 residues in the CDR3. CDR3 sequence reads: CASRASGGSYEQYF. The CDR3 DNA sequence: TGTGCCAGCAGAGCTAGCGGGGGTTCCTACGAGCAGTACTTC.

The chain recombines TRBV29-1 with TRBJ2-1; 8 bases align to TRBD2. The CDR3 sequence is 16 residues long. V shed 8 bases, J shed 2 bases, and the junction held 14 bases outside the gene matches. Per germline, CDR1 SQVTM and CDR2 ANQGSEA. The CDR3 loop reads CSTSPAGGLTYNEQFF. For the CDR3, the DNA is TGCAGCACAAGCCCTGCGGGGGGCCTAACCTACAATGAGCAGTTCTTC.

This clone was seen only a few times. The V call is TRBV7-8, the J call TRBJ2-1, with TRBD2 matching 14 bases. This CDR3 region has 15 residues. Trimming at V came to 6 bases and at J to 2 bases, leaving 0 bases not matched to a gene. The germline CDR1 and CDR2 sequences are SGHVS and FQNEAQ. CDR3 sequence reads: CASRGLAGAYNEQFF. CDR3 in DNA: TGTGCCAGCAGGGGACTAGCGGGAGCCTACAATGAGCAGTTCTTC.